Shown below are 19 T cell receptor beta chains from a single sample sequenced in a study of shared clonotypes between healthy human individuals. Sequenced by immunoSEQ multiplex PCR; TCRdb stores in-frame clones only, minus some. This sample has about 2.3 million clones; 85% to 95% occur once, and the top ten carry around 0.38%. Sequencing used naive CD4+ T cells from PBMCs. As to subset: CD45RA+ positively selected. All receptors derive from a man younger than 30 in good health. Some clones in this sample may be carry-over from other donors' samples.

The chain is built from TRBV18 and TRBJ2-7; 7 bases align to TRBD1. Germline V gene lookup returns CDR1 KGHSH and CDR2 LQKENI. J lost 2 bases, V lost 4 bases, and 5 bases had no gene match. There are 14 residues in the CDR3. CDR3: CASSLGQKPYEQYF. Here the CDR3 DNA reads TGTGCCAGCTCACTGGGACAGAAACCCTACGAGCAGTACTTC.

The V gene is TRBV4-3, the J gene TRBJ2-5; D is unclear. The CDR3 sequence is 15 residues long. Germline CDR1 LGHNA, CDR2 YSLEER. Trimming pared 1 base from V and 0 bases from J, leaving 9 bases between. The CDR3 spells CASSQATSYQETQYF. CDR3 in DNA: TGCGCCAGCAGCCAAGCGACTTCTTACCAAGAGACCCAGTACTTC.

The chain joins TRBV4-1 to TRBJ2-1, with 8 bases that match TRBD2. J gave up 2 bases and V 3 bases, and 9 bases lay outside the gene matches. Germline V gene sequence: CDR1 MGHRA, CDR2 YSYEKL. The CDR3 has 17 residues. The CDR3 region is CASSHPPGGSTYNEQFF. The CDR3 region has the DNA TGCGCCAGCAGCCACCCACCGGGGGGGAGTACCTACAATGAGCAGTTCTTC.

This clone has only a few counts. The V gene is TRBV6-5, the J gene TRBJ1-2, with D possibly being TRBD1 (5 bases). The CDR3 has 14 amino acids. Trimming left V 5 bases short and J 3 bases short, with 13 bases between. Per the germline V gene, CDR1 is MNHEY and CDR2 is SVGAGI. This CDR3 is CASSPRGGDYGYTF. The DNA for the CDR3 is TGTGCCAGCAGTCCTCGGGGAGGGGACTATGGCTACACCTTC.

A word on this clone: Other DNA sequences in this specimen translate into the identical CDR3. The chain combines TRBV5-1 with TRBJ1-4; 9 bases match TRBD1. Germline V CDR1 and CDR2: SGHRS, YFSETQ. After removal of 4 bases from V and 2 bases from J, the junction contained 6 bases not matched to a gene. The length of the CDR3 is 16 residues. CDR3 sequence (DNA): TGCGCCAGCAGCCTCGGGGACAGGGTCACTAATGAAAAACTGTTTTTT. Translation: CASSLGDRVTNEKLFF.

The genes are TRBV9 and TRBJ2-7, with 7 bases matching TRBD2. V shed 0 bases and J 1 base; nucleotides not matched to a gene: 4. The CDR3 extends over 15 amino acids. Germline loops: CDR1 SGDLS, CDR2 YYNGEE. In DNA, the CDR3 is TGTGCCAGCAGCGTAGGTCTCGGGGGGTCCTACGAGCAGTACTTC. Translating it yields CASSVGLGGSYEQYF.

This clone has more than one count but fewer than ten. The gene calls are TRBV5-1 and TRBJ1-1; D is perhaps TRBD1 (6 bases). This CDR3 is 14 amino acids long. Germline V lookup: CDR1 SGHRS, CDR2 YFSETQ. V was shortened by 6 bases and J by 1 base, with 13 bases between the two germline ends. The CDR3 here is CASNRGHQNTEAFF. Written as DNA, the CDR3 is TGCGCCAGCAACCGGGGACACCAGAACACTGAAGCTTTCTTT.

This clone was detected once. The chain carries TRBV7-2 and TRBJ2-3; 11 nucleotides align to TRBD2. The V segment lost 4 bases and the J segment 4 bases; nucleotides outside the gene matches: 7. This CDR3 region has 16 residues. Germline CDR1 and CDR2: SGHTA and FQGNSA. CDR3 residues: CASSSIAGGPPDTQYF. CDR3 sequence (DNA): TGTGCCAGCAGCTCAATAGCGGGAGGGCCTCCAGATACGCAGTATTTT.

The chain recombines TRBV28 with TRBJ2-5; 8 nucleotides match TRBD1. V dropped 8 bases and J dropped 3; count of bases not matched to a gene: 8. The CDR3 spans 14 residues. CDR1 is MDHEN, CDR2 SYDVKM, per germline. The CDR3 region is CASATRTGKETQYF. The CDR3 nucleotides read TGTGCCAGCGCCACTCGGACAGGGAAAGAGACCCAGTACTTC.

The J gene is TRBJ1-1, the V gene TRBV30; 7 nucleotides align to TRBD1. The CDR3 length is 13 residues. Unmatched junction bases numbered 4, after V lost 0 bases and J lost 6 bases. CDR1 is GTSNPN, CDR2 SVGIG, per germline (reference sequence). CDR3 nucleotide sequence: TGTGCCTGGAGTGTCGCAGGGGGGTCTGAAGCTTTCTTT. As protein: CAWSVAGGSEAFF.

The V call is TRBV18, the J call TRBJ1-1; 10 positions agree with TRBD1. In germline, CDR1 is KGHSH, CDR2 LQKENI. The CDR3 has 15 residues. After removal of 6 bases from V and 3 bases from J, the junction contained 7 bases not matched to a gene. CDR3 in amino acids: CASSGTGARDTEAFF. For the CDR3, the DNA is TGTGCCAGCTCCGGGACAGGGGCCCGGGACACTGAAGCTTTCTTT.

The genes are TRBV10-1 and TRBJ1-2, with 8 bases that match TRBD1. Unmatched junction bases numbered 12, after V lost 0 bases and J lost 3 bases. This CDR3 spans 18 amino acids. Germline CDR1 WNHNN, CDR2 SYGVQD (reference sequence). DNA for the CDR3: TGCGCCAGCAGTGAGTCGGGAGCGACAGGGGTGAGCGACTATGGCTACACCTTC. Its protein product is CASSESGATGVSDYGYTF.

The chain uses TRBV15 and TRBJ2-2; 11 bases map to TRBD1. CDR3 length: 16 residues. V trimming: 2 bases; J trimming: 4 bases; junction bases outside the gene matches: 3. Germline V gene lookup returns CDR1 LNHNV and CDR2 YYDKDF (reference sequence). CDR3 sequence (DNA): TGTGCCACCAGCAGAAGGACAGGGGGCAGCACCGGGGAGCTGTTTTTT. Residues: CATSRRTGGSTGELFF.

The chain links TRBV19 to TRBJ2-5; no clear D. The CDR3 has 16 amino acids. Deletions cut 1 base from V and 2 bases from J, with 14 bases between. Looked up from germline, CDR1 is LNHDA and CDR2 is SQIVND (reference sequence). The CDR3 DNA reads TGTGCCAGTAGTATAGTCCCCGGCTGGGGACAAGAGACCCAGTACTTC. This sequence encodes CASSIVPGWGQETQYF.

The CDR3 loop reads CASSPGFAGELFF. The CDR3 DNA sequence: TGTGCCAGCAGTCCGGGATTTGCTGGGGAGCTGTTTTTT. J is TRBJ2-2 and V is TRBV7-9; possible D gene TRBD2, 5 bases. V shed 6 bases and J shed 8 bases, with 13 bases lying between them. This CDR3 has 13 amino acids. Germline values: CDR1 SEHNR, CDR2 FQNEAQ (reference sequence).

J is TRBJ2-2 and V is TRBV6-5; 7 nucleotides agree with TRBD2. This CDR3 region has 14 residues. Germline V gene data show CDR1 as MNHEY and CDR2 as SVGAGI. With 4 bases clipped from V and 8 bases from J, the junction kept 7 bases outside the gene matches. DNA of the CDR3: TGTGCCAGCAGTTCCCTTGGGCGGGAGGGGGAGCTGTTTTTT. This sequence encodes CASSSLGREGELFF.

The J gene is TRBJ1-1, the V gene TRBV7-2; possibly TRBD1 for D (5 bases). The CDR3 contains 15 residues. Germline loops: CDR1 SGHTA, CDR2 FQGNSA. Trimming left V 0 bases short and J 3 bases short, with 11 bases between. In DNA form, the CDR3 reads TGTGCCAGCAGCTTAGCGCCCACGGGGCACACTGAAGCTTTCTTT. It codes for CASSLAPTGHTEAFF.

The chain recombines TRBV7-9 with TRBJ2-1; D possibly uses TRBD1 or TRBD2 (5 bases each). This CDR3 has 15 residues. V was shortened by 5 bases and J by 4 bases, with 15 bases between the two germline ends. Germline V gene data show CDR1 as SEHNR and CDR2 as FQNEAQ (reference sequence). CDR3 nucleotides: TGTGCCAGCAGCCTCCCGGGACGGAGTTACAATGAGCAGTTCTTC. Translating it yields CASSLPGRSYNEQFF.

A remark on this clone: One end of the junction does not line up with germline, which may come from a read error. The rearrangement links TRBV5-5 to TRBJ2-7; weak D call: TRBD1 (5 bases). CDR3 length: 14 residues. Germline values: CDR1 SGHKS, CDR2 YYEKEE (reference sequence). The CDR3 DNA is TGTGCCAGCAGCCTCCGACAGAGCCTCTACGCGCAGTACTTC. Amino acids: CASSLRQSLYAQYF.